The 25 T cell receptor beta chains reported below all come from one sample, sequenced in a study of T cell repertoires in ileal Crohn's disease. Time point specified: neoterminal ileum biopsy at postoperative endoscopy, about 6 months after surgery. The data were produced by immunoSEQ multiplex PCR, yet TCRdb's version contains in-frame clones alone and is incomplete. The top ten clones hold over 4% of a sample with more than 13,000 clones, about three quarters of them seen once. Sequenced: ileal tissue. The receptors here all came from an adult with Crohn's disease.

The chain uses TRBV7-2 and TRBJ2-1; 11 nucleotides match TRBD2. The CDR3 consists of 16 residues. Per the germline V gene, CDR1 is SGHTA and CDR2 is FQGNSA. V was pared by 2 bases and J by 8 bases, with 8 bases of the junction left unmatched. CDR3 coding DNA: TGTGCCAGCAGCTTAAGTAGCGGGGGGGCCCCCCATGAGCAGTTCTTC. It specifies CASSLSSGGAPHEQFF.

This clone was detected a few times. This chain links TRBV7-2 with TRBJ2-5, with 7 bases identical to TRBD1. Unmatched junction bases numbered 9, after V lost 4 bases and J lost 1 base. Germline assignment: CDR1 SGHTA and CDR2 FQGNSA. The length of the CDR3 is 16 residues. This CDR3 is CASSWELGGGQETQYF. The CDR3 region has the DNA TGTGCCAGCAGCTGGGAGTTAGGGGGCGGCCAAGAGACCCAGTACTTC. The variable domain in full, with the rest retrieved from reference TRBV7-2 and TRBJ2-5, is GAGVSQSPSNKVTEKGKDVELRCDPISGHTALYWYRQSLGQGLEFLIYFQGNSAPDKSGLPSDRFSAERTGGSVSTLTIQRTQQEDSAVYLCASSWELGGGQETQYFGPGTRLLVL.

The chain recombines TRBV5-1 with TRBJ1-2; no firm D call. V lost 0 bases and J 7 bases, leaving 19 bases between the germline ends. This CDR3 comprises 16 residues. Germline V gives CDR1 SGHRS, CDR2 YFSETQ. Here the CDR3 DNA reads TGCGCCAGCAGCTTGGGGCCCCCCGGACCCACCATTGGCTACACCTTC. Its protein product is CASSLGPPGPTIGYTF.

In its sample, this clone was seen once. The chain joins TRBV7-8 to TRBJ1-5; 10 bases fit TRBD1. Germline CDR1 SGHVS, CDR2 FQNEAQ. The CDR3 totals 14 residues. The V segment lost 5 bases and the J segment 4 bases; nucleotides outside the gene matches: 2. The CDR3 DNA follows: TGTGCCAGCAGCCGGGACAGGGGAAATCAGCCCCAGCATTTT. It yields the protein CASSRDRGNQPQHF.

V is TRBV5-1 and J is TRBJ1-2; D is unresolved. This CDR3 is 12 amino acids long. V shed 4 bases and J shed 2 bases, with 6 bases lying between them. Germline lookup yields CDR1 SGHRS and CDR2 YFSETQ. The CDR3 DNA follows: TGCGCCAGCAGCCCCGACAACTATGGCTACACCTTC. Protein: CASSPDNYGYTF.

The chain recombines TRBV6-1 with TRBJ1-3, with D tentatively TRBD1 (6 bases). The germline CDR1 and CDR2 sequences are MNHNS and SASEGT. V dropped 1 base and J dropped 0 bases, with 7 bases sitting between them. The CDR3 contains 15 residues. In DNA form, the CDR3 reads TGTGCCAGCAGTGAAGGGACAGCCTCTGGAAACACCATATATTTT. Its protein product is CASSEGTASGNTIYF.

This chain joins TRBV9 and TRBJ2-2, with TRBD2 matching over 10 bases. The germline V gene encodes CDR1 SGDLS and CDR2 YYNGEE. This CDR3 spans 16 amino acids. Unmatched junction bases numbered 8, after V lost 4 bases and J lost 5 bases. CDR3 sequence: CASSSPSGRVTGELFF. CDR3 bases: TGTGCCAGCAGCTCCCCCAGCGGGAGGGTAACCGGGGAGCTGTTTTTT.

V is TRBV27 and J is TRBJ2-3; D is uncertain. V shed 3 bases and J shed 1 base, with 11 bases lying between them. CDR1 is MNHEY and CDR2 is SMNVEV in the germline V gene (reference sequence). The length of the CDR3 is 15 residues. The CDR3 loop reads CASSFRVAGTDTQYF. The CDR3 coding sequence is TGTGCCAGCAGTTTTAGGGTGGCGGGCACAGATACGCAGTATTTT.

CDR3 bases: TGTGCCAGCTGTCTGAGGGGAACTGGAAACACCATATATTTT. Its translation is CASCLRGTGNTIYF. The chain carries TRBV6-1 and TRBJ1-3; possibly TRBD1 for D (5 bases). The CDR3 runs to 14 residues. V was shortened by 8 bases and J by 2 bases, with 13 bases between the two germline ends. Germline V lookup: CDR1 MNHNS, CDR2 SASEGT.

The chain is built from TRBV27 and TRBJ2-3, with TRBD1 matching over 7 bases. This CDR3 region has 12 residues. Germline CDR1 is MNHEY and CDR2 is SMNVEV (reference sequence). Germline trimming cut 8 bases from V and 4 bases from J; bases unmatched to any gene: 3. The CDR3 bases are TGTGCCAGCCAGGGGGTAGCAGATACGCAGTATTTT. It codes for CASQGVADTQYF.

For the CDR3, the DNA is TGTGCCAGCAGCGTCATCGGGGCTAGCGGGAGGTTTAGCTCCTACAATGAGCAGTTCTTC. The encoded protein is CASSVIGASGRFSSYNEQFF. The chain recombines TRBV9 with TRBJ2-1; 11 bases map to TRBD2. This CDR3 has 20 residues. The junction had 13 bases not matched to a gene; V was cut back by 2 bases and J by 0 bases. In germline, CDR1 is SGDLS, CDR2 YYNGEE.

This clone was picked up one time. The chain is built from TRBV10-3 and TRBJ1-1, with unresolved D. The germline gives CDR1 ENHRY, CDR2 SYGVKD. This CDR3 has 11 residues. V shed 4 bases and J shed 10 bases, with 10 bases lying between them. In DNA, the CDR3 is TGTGCCATCAGTGGGGAGGGTCCAGCTTTCTTT. This encodes CAISGEGPAFF.

This clone was counted between two and nine times. The CDR3 DNA sequence: TGTGCCAGGGGACTAGGTGAACTCGAGCAGTACTTC. Its translation is CARGLGELEQYF. The chain carries TRBV7-9 and TRBJ2-7; 8 bases fit TRBD2. V lost 9 bases and J lost 6; bases outside the gene matches: 7. The CDR3 consists of 12 residues. Germline V gene data show CDR1 as SEHNR and CDR2 as FQNEAQ (reference sequence).

The chain combines TRBV9 with TRBJ2-2, with TRBD2 matching over 9 bases. The CDR3 has 15 amino acids. With V trimmed by 4 bases and J by 8 bases, 9 bases remained unmatched. Germline V gene data show CDR1 as SGDLS and CDR2 as YYNGEE. Here the CDR3 DNA reads TGTGCCAGCAGCCAAGTGGGTAGCGGGGGAGGGGAGCTGTTTTTT. Its translation: CASSQVGSGGGELFF.

This clone turned up a few times. Additional DNA sequences in this sample encode the identical CDR3. This chain joins TRBV7-9 and TRBJ2-1; no definite D call. Germline V CDR1 and CDR2: SEHNR, FQNEAQ (reference sequence). The V end lost 5 bases, the J end lost 7 bases, and 9 bases lay between the germline ends. The CDR3 runs to 12 residues. CDR3 protein: CASSAISNEQFF. In nucleotides, the CDR3 is TGTGCCAGCAGCGCGATTTCGAATGAGCAGTTCTTC.

Worth noting for this clone: In the same sample, other DNA sequences code for this CDR3. This chain uses TRBV5-1 with TRBJ2-7; 9 nucleotides line up with TRBD2. Germline trimming cut 0 bases from V and 0 bases from J; bases unmatched to any gene: 7. The CDR3 loop spans 17 amino acids. Per germline, CDR1 SGHRS and CDR2 YFSETQ. The CDR3 is CASSLGAGGTSSYEQYF. CDR3 nucleotides: TGCGCCAGCAGCTTGGGGGCGGGAGGGACCAGCTCCTACGAGCAGTACTTC.

The genes are TRBV7-9 and TRBJ2-3; TRBD1 matches at 8 bases. The CDR3 is 16 amino acids. After removal of 5 bases from V and 6 bases from J, the junction contained 13 bases not matched to a gene. The germline V gene has CDR1 SEHNR and CDR2 FQNEAQ (reference sequence). CDR3 residues: CASSTLQGAVVDTQYF. DNA of the CDR3: TGTGCCAGCAGCACGCTCCAGGGGGCCGTAGTGGATACGCAGTATTTT.

V is TRBV6-1 and J is TRBJ2-7; D is ambiguous. With 2 bases removed from V and 4 bases from J, the gap between germline ends came to 3 bases. CDR1 is MNHNS and CDR2 is SASEGT in the germline V gene. CDR3 length: 11 amino acids. The CDR3 DNA follows: TGTGCCAGCAGTGAATGGTACGAGCAGTACTTC. This codes for CASSEWYEQYF.

This chain uses TRBV6-6 with TRBJ2-3; tentative D call: TRBD2 (6 bases). This CDR3 comprises 15 residues. Germline V gene sequence: CDR1 MNHNY, CDR2 SVGAGI (reference sequence). Trimming took 2 bases from V and 3 from J, leaving 12 bases between them. The CDR3: CASSYRLGLTDTQYF. For the CDR3, the DNA is TGTGCCAGCAGTTACCGGTTGGGACTGACAGATACGCAGTATTTT.

The chain couples TRBV7-2 to TRBJ1-2; D is undetermined. CDR3 length: 13 amino acids. Trimming cost V 5 bases and J 2 bases, with 9 bases left between them. Germline assignment: CDR1 SGHTA and CDR2 FQGNSA. CDR3 coding DNA: TGTGCCAGCAGCCCCAGCGGGAACTATGGCTACACCTTC. Its protein product is CASSPSGNYGYTF.

The chain combines TRBV7-2 with TRBJ2-7; D remains ambiguous. CDR1 SGHTA and CDR2 FQGNSA come from the germline V gene. This CDR3 is 14 amino acids long. Trimming took 2 bases from V and 5 from J, leaving 13 bases between them. CDR3 sequence reads: CASSLSQNMDEQYF. As DNA, the CDR3 is TGTGCCAGCAGCTTATCTCAGAACATGGACGAGCAGTACTTC.

The chain employs TRBV29-1 and TRBJ1-2; D is undetermined. The germline V and J ends were trimmed by 4 bases and 9 bases, with 12 bases remaining between them. Germline V CDR1 and CDR2: SQVTM, ANQGSEA. This CDR3 has 11 amino acids. The CDR3 is CSVGGSLSYTF. The CDR3 coding sequence is TGCAGCGTTGGAGGGAGTTTGAGCTACACCTTC.

The V and J genes are TRBV4-3 and TRBJ2-1; 8 bases agree with TRBD2. The V and J ends lost 1 base and 6 bases, in that order; junction bases with no gene match: 5. The CDR3 runs 15 residues. From germline, CDR1 is LGHNA and CDR2 YSLEER. CDR3 region: CASSQGGGTINEQFF. The CDR3 DNA is TGCGCCAGCAGCCAAGGCGGGGGGACGATCAATGAGCAGTTCTTC.

V is TRBV30 and J is TRBJ2-7; D gene uncertain. Germline assignment: CDR1 GTSNPN and CDR2 SVGIG (reference sequence). The CDR3 spans 14 residues. Trimming stripped 2 bases from V and 1 base from J, with 12 bases between. CDR3 region: CAWSRNSWSYEQYF. DNA for the CDR3: TGTGCCTGGAGTCGAAACTCATGGTCCTACGAGCAGTACTTC. The variable domain in full, with the rest retrieved from reference TRBV30 and TRBJ2-7, is SQTIHQWPATLVQPVGSPLSLECTVEGTSNPNLYWYRQAAGRGLQLLFYSVGIGQISSEVPQNLSASRPQDRQFILSSKKLLLSDSGFYLCAWSRNSWSYEQYFGPGTRLTVT.

The rearrangement links TRBV5-6 to TRBJ1-1; D gene uncertain. V lost 4 bases, J lost 9 bases, and 13 bases lay in between. This CDR3 region has 12 residues. The germline CDR1 and CDR2 sequences are SGHDT and YYEEEE. CDR3 nucleotide sequence: TGTGCCAGCAGCACTGGGAGGCAGAAAGCTTTCTTT. Encoded protein: CASSTGRQKAFF.